This T cell receptor beta chain was sequenced in a study of Graves' ophthalmopathy and Graves' hyperthyroidism. Study observations and caveats: Cross-validated, the 13-signature model showed 87.88%/81.08% sensitivity/specificity, and 80%/75% in the test set.

In its sample, this clonotype was seen many times. Its target is not known. Trimming removed 0 bases from V and 5 bases from J, with 13 bases in between. Per germline, CDR1 DFQATT and CDR2 SNEGSKA (reference sequence). The CDR3 consists of 14 residues. Amplification of TCR beta CDR3 regions used RNA transcripts. The first-round RT-PCR employed HTBI primers together with the Qiagen OneStep RT-PCR kit. A multiplex PCR was then performed as the second round. One entry per CDR3 protein, called by TCRdb with MiXCR from the multiplex PCR reads. The sample yields 500,000 to 700,000 distinct CDR3 sequences, 35% to 45% seen once.

Sequenced material: peripheral blood or thyroid tissue (not recorded which). The chain has TRBV20-1 and TRBJ1-1; D possibly corresponds to TRBD1 (5 bases). This clonotype was sampled from an adult man with Graves' hyperthyroidism. CDR3 DNA: TGCAGTGCTAGAGATGTCCAGGGCGGAACTGAAGCTTTCTTT. It translates to CSARDVQGGTEAFF.